Listed here are 23 T cell receptor beta chains from one sample, sequenced in a study of beta chain features in type 1 diabetes. Expressed TCRB transcripts were sequenced because the isolated RNA had all been reverse transcribed beforehand. TCRdb's table, derived via immunoSEQ multiplex PCR, lists solely in-frame clones and lacks some. This sample has almost 350,000 clones, with 8% found just once. Sequenced sample: central memory CD4+ T cells from blood. The receptor source for this set is a woman aged 18-29 years in good health.

This clone was counted only a few times. The rearrangement uses TRBV7-2 and TRBJ2-7; TRBD1 matches 7 bases. The V gene end was trimmed by 5 bases and the J gene end by 1 base; junction bases not matched to a gene: 5. The germline V gene has CDR1 SGHTA and CDR2 FQGNSA. The CDR3 consists of 14 residues. CDR3 nucleotide sequence: TGTGCCAGCAGCCGACAGGGCAGGTCCTACGAGCAGTACTTC. Translation: CASSRQGRSYEQYF. Full variable domain (rest looked up from reference TRBV7-2 and TRBJ2-7): GAGVSQSPSNKVTEKGKDVELRCDPISGHTALYWYRQSLGQGLEFLIYFQGNSAPDKSGLPSDRFSAERTGGSVSTLTIQRTQQEDSAVYLCASSRQGRSYEQYFGPGTRLTVT.

This clone was seen many times. V usage is TRBV18 and J usage is TRBJ2-3; D remains unclear. Trimming took 6 bases from V and 4 from J, leaving 8 bases between them. Germline V lookup: CDR1 KGHSH, CDR2 LQKENI. The length of the CDR3 is 12 residues. CDR3 nucleotides: TGTGCCAGCTCCACAGTCTCAGATACGCAGTATTTT. This sequence encodes CASSTVSDTQYF.

In this sample, this clone turned up many times. Other nucleotide sequences from this sample produce the same CDR3. The CDR3 reads CASSLAQNTEAFF. The DNA for the CDR3 is TGTGCCAGCAGCTTAGCGCAGAACACTGAAGCTTTCTTT. The genes are TRBV7-2 and TRBJ1-1; D unclear. The CDR3 contains 13 residues. CDR1 is SGHTA, CDR2 FQGNSA, per germline. The V gene lost 0 bases and the J gene lost 1 base, with 3 bases spanning the gap.

This sequence joins TRBV28 and TRBJ1-3; D perhaps matches TRBD1 (6 bases). From germline, CDR1 is MDHEN and CDR2 SYDVKM. This CDR3 has 16 residues. V lost 7 bases and J 3 bases, leaving 19 bases between the germline ends. CDR3 residues: CASTFLSGQLGNTIYF. The CDR3 DNA sequence: TGTGCCAGCACTTTTTTATCCGGACAGCTTGGAAACACCATATATTTT.

This clone was seen a handful of times. The rearrangement links TRBV6-5 to TRBJ2-7; 10 nucleotides agree with TRBD2. This CDR3 comprises 15 residues. Germline lookup yields CDR1 MNHEY and CDR2 SVGAGI. V was clipped by 5 bases and J by 4 bases; unmatched bases: 8. CDR3 protein: CASSPSGRAVYEQYF. The CDR3, as DNA: TGTGCCAGCAGTCCGAGCGGGAGGGCCGTTTACGAGCAGTACTTC.

This clone was observed a few times. This chain joins TRBV18 and TRBJ2-6, with TRBD1 matching over 9 bases. The CDR3 is 16 amino acids. The J segment lost 0 bases and the V segment lost 4 bases, leaving 1 base of the junction unmatched. Germline values: CDR1 KGHSH, CDR2 LQKENI. CDR3 loop: CASSRDRDSGANVLTF. Here the CDR3 DNA reads TGTGCCAGCTCACGGGACAGGGACTCTGGGGCCAACGTCCTGACTTTC.

Many counts were recorded for this clone. Other DNA sequences of this sample code for an identical CDR3. The chain links TRBV10-3 to TRBJ2-1; TRBD1 matches at 7 bases. The trim removed 4 bases at V and 12 bases at J, leaving 12 bases unmatched. The CDR3 runs to 14 residues. Germline CDR1 and CDR2: ENHRY and SYGVKD. The CDR3 DNA follows: TGTGCCATCAGTGGGGACAGCTCCCAGATGGGGCAGTTCTTC. This translates into CAISGDSSQMGQFF.

This clone appeared a few times. J is TRBJ2-1 and V is TRBV11-2; no clear D gene. CDR1 is SGHAT and CDR2 is FQNNGV in the germline V gene. Trimming cost V 0 bases and J 7 bases, with 10 bases left between them. The CDR3 is 14 residues long. The CDR3, as DNA: TGTGCCAGCAGCTTAGATCCTCCAGGAAATGAGCAGTTCTTC. Encoded protein: CASSLDPPGNEQFF.

This sequence joins TRBV5-4 and TRBJ2-3; perhaps TRBD1 as D (6 bases). V lost 0 bases to trimming and J lost 4 bases, with 6 bases between them. The CDR3 contains 13 residues. Germline V gene sequence: CDR1 SGHNT, CDR2 YYREEE (reference sequence). The CDR3 loop reads CASSLAGADTQYF. The CDR3 bases are TGTGCCAGCAGCTTGGCAGGGGCAGATACGCAGTATTTT.

This chain joins TRBV7-3 and TRBJ2-1; D uncertain. Deletions cut 1 base from V and 8 bases from J, with 9 bases between. This CDR3 contains 13 residues. Germline V CDR1 and CDR2: SGHTA, FQGTGA. The CDR3: CASSLIPLHEQFF. The DNA of the CDR3 is TGTGCCAGCAGCTTAATCCCCCTCCATGAGCAGTTCTTC.

The chain links TRBV7-8 to TRBJ1-1, with a tentative D call TRBD1 (5 bases). Deletions cut 0 bases from V and 2 bases from J, with 16 bases between. The CDR3 spans 17 residues. Germline CDR1 and CDR2: SGHVS and FQNEAQ. The CDR3, as DNA: TGTGCCAGCAGCTTAGCGCGCCGTGGCAGGGCAAACACTGAAGCTTTCTTT. It specifies CASSLARRGRANTEAFF.

This clone was found a few times. This chain uses TRBV29-1 with TRBJ2-6; TRBD1 aligns across 12 bases. The CDR3 runs 16 residues. V lost 7 bases, J lost 2 bases, and 6 bases stayed unmatched. Germline CDR1 and CDR2: SQVTM and ANQGSEA. CDR3 bases: TGCAGCGCCGGGGACAGGGGGCGCGCTGGGGCCAACGTCCTGACTTTC. Residues: CSAGDRGRAGANVLTF.

This clone was recorded at least ten times. The J gene is TRBJ1-5, the V gene TRBV7-8, with 9 bases aligning to TRBD1. The germline V gene has CDR1 SGHVS and CDR2 FQNEAQ. Unmatched junction bases numbered 1, after V lost 3 bases and J lost 7 bases. The CDR3 totals 13 residues. CDR3 nucleotide sequence: TGTGCCAGCAGCTTGGGACAGGGACAGCCCCAGCATTTT. Translation: CASSLGQGQPQHF.

The table lists this clone with a few counts. The chain recombines TRBV2 with TRBJ2-6; 12 bases are a match to TRBD2. The CDR3 loop spans 17 amino acids. The V segment lost 7 bases and the J segment 0 bases; nucleotides outside the gene matches: 4. The germline V gene encodes CDR1 SNHLY and CDR2 FYNNEI. The CDR3 coding sequence is TGTGCCAGCACCGGACTAGCGGGACTCTCTGGGGCCAACGTCCTGACTTTC. Its translation is CASTGLAGLSGANVLTF.

As concerns this clone: At one end the junction does not follow the germline gene, possibly because of a read error. Other DNA sequences in this specimen translate into the identical CDR3. The chain carries TRBV4-2 and TRBJ2-5; D might be TRBD1 or TRBD2, each matching 5 bases. Germline V CDR1 and CDR2: LGHNA, YNFKEQ. The CDR3 runs 16 residues. The CDR3 here is CASSQAPWGYQETQYF. As DNA, the CDR3 is TGTGCCAGCAGCCAAGCCCCATGGGGGTACCAAGAAACCCAGTACTTC.

This chain uses TRBV27 with TRBJ1-2; D not certain. The germline gives CDR1 MNHEY, CDR2 SMNVEV (reference sequence). CDR3 size: 14 residues. With 6 bases removed from V and 3 bases from J, the gap between germline ends came to 14 bases. CDR3 protein: CASRQLDGDYGYTF. In DNA form, the CDR3 reads TGTGCCAGCAGACAACTAGACGGGGACTATGGCTACACCTTC.

This clone was recorded a few times. The V call is TRBV4-3, the J call TRBJ1-5, with D hard to call. From germline, CDR1 is LGHNA and CDR2 YSLEER. This CDR3 contains 15 residues. Trimming took 4 bases from V and 7 from J, leaving 17 bases between them. The CDR3 DNA is TGCGCCAGCAGCCCCGAAATGGACGGTAAGCAGCCCCAGCATTTT. Its translation is CASSPEMDGKQPQHF.

This clone was counted many times. The CDR3 loop reads CASSLVGQANNEQFF. The DNA for the CDR3 is TGTGCCAGCAGCTTAGTGGGGCAGGCGAACAATGAGCAGTTCTTC. The chain combines TRBV7-2 with TRBJ2-1; possible D gene TRBD1, 5 bases. The V end was cut by 1 base, the J end by 5 bases, with 12 bases between. This CDR3 is built from 15 residues. CDR1 is SGHTA and CDR2 is FQGNSA in the germline V gene.

The rearrangement joins TRBV18 to TRBJ1-1; D is undetermined. There are 13 residues in the CDR3. The V gene lost 3 bases and the J gene lost 6 bases, with 11 bases spanning the gap. Germline lookup yields CDR1 KGHSH and CDR2 LQKENI. CDR3 coding DNA: TGTGCCAGCTCACCTGATACGCTGGCTGAAGCTTTCTTT. Protein sequence: CASSPDTLAEAFF.

This clone was observed a few times. This specimen includes other DNA sequences encoding the same CDR3. The chain employs TRBV28 and TRBJ1-4; TRBD1 might be the D (6 bases). Germline CDR1 MDHEN, CDR2 SYDVKM. The CDR3 runs to 15 residues. V shed 3 bases and J shed 5 bases, with 13 bases lying between them. The CDR3 spells CASSFPGGGNEKLFF. The CDR3 DNA reads as TGTGCCAGCAGTTTTCCGGGGGGCGGGAATGAAAAACTGTTTTTT.

The chain links TRBV7-8 to TRBJ1-2; perhaps TRBD1 as D (5 bases). The germline gives CDR1 SGHVS, CDR2 FQNEAQ. The CDR3 extends over 15 amino acids. V lost 1 base, J lost 3 bases, and 12 bases lay in between. CDR3 coding DNA: TGTGCCAGCAGCTTAGACTCCAGGGCTTACTATGGCTACACCTTC. Its translation: CASSLDSRAYYGYTF.

Remarks on this clone: A much larger clone differs by one base, so this may be a read error. The chain employs TRBV2 and TRBJ2-2; D ambiguous. In germline, CDR1 is SNHLY, CDR2 FYNNEI. This CDR3 has 13 residues. V was shortened by 4 bases and J by 1 base, with 4 bases between the two germline ends. For the CDR3, the DNA is TGTGCCAGCAGTGGACAGAACACCGGGGAGCTGTTTTTT. Translation: CASSGQNTGELFF.

To note about this clone: The same CDR3 is also encoded by other DNA sequences in this sample. This sequence joins TRBV4-3 and TRBJ2-3, with 14 bases aligning to TRBD2. V dropped 6 bases and J dropped 4; count of bases not matched to a gene: 3. The CDR3 has 15 amino acids. Germline V gene sequence: CDR1 LGHNA, CDR2 YSLEER. Here the CDR3 reads CASSPGLAGADTQYF. In DNA form, the CDR3 reads TGCGCCAGCAGTCCGGGACTAGCGGGAGCAGATACGCAGTATTTT.